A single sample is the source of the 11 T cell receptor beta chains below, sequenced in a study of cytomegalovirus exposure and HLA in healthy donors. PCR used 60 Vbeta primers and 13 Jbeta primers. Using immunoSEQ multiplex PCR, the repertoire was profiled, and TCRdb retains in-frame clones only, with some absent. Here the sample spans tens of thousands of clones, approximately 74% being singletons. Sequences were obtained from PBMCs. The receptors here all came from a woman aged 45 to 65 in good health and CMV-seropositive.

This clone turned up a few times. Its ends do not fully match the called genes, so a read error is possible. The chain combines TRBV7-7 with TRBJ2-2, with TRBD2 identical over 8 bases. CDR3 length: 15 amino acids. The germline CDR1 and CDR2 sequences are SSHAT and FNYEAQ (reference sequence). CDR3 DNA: TGTGCTAGCAGCTCGGGAGCGGGAGCTACCGGGGAGCTGTTTTTT. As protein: CASSSGAGATGELFF.

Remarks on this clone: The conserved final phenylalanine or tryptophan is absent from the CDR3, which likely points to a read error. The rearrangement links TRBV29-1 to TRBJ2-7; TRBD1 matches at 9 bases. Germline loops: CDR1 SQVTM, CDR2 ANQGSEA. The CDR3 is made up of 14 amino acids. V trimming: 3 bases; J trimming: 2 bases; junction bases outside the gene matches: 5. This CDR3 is CSVDGDRGTYEQYL. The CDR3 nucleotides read TGCAGCGTTGATGGAGACAGGGGGACCTACGAGCAGTACCTC.

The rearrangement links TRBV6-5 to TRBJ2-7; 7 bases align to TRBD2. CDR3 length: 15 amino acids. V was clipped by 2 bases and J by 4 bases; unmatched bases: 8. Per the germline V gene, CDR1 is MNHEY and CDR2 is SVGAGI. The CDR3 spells CASSYAAGALYEQYF. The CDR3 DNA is TGTGCCAGCAGTTACGCGGCGGGAGCTTTATACGAGCAGTACTTC.

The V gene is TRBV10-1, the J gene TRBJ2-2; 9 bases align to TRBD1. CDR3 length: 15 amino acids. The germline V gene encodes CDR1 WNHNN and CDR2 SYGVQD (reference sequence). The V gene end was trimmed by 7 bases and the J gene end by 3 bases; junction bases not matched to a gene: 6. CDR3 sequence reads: CASKPGTGYTGELFF. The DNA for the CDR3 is TGCGCCAGCAAGCCCGGGACAGGGTACACCGGGGAGCTGTTTTTT.

CDR3 sequence: CASSLQTVTNTGELFF. The CDR3 DNA follows: TGCGCCAGCAGCTTACAGACAGTTACAAACACCGGGGAGCTGTTTTTT. This chain links TRBV5-1 with TRBJ2-2, with D maybe TRBD1 (5 bases). The V and J ends lost 2 bases and 2 bases respectively, with 13 bases between them. CDR1 and CDR2 from the germline V gene are SGHRS and YFSETQ. This CDR3 comprises 16 residues.

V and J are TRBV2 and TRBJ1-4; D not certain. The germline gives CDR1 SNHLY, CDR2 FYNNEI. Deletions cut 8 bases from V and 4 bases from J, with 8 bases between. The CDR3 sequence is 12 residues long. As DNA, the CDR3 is TGTGCCAGCGAACAGCTTAATGAAAAACTGTTTTTT. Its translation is CASEQLNEKLFF.

DNA for the CDR3: TGTGCCACCCGGGGAGCGGGAGGGCCTCGGGCCAAAAACATTCAGTACTTC. Translation gives CATRGAGGPRAKNIQYF. This chain connects TRBV15 to TRBJ2-4; TRBD2 matches at 10 bases. The CDR3 runs to 17 residues. Trimming at V came to 8 bases and at J to 1 base, leaving 11 bases not matched to a gene. Per germline, CDR1 LNHNV and CDR2 YYDKDF (reference sequence).

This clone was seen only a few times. The CDR3 DNA reads as TGTGCCAGCAGCTTAGCGGGGGGAGATACGCAGTATTTT. It encodes CASSLAGGDTQYF. The rearrangement uses TRBV14 and TRBJ2-3; TRBD2 matches at 10 bases. The CDR3 has 13 residues. Trimming removed 5 bases from V and 5 bases from J; junction bases left unmatched: 1. Germline V gene sequence: CDR1 SGHDN, CDR2 FVKESK.

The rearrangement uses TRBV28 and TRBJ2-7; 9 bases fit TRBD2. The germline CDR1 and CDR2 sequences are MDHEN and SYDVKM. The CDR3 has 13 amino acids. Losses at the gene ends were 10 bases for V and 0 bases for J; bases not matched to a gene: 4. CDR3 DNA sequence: TGTGCCACTCTTAGCGGGAGCTCCTACGAGCAGTACTTC. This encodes CATLSGSSYEQYF.

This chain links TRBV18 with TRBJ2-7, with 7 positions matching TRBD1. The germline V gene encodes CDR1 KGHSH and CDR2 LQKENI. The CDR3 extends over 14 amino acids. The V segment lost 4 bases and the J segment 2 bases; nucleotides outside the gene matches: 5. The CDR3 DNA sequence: TGTGCCAGCTCACGACAGGGTCCCACCTACGAGCAGTACTTC. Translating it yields CASSRQGPTYEQYF. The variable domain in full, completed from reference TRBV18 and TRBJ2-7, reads NAGVMQNPRHLVRRRGQEARLRCSPMKGHSHVYWYRQLPEEGLKFMVYLQKENIIDESGMPKERFSAEFPKEGPSILRIQQVVRGDSAAYFCASSRQGPTYEQYFGPGTRLTVT.

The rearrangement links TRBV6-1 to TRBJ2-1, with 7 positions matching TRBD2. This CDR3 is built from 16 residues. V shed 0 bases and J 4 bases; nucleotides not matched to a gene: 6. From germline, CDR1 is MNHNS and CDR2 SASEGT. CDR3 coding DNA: TGTGCCAGCAGTGAAGCTGGTAGCGGGCGTTACAATGAGCAGTTCTTC. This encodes CASSEAGSGRYNEQFF.